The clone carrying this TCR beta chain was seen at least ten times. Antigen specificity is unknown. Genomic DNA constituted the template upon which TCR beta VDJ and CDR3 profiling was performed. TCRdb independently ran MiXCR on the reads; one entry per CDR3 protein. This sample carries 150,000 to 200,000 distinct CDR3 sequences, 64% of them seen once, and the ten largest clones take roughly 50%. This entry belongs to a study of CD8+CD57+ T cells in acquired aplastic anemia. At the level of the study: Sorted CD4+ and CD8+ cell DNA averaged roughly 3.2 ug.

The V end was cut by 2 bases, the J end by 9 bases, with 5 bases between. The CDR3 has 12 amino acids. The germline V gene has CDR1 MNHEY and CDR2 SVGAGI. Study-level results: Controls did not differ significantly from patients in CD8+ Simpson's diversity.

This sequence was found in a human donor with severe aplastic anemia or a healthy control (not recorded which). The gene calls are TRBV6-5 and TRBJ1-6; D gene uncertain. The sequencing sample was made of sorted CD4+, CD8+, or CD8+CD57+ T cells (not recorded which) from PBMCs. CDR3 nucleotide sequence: TGTGCCAGCAGTTACGAGACTTCACCCCTCCACTTT. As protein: CASSYETSPLHF.